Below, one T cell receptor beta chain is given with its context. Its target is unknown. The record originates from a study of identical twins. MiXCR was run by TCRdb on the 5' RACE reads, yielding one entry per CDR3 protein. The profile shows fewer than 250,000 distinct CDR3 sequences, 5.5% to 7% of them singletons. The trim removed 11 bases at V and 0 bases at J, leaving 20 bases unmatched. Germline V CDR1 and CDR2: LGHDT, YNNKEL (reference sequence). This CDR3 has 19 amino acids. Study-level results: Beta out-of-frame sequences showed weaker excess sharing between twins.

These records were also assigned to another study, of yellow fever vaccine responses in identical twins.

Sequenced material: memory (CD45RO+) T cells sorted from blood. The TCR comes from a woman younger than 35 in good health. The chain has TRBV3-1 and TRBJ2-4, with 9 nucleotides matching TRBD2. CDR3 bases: TGTGCCTGCTGTTTCACAGGGACTAGCCCAGGTGAAGCCAAAAACATTCAGTACTTC. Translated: CACCFTGTSPGEAKNIQYF.